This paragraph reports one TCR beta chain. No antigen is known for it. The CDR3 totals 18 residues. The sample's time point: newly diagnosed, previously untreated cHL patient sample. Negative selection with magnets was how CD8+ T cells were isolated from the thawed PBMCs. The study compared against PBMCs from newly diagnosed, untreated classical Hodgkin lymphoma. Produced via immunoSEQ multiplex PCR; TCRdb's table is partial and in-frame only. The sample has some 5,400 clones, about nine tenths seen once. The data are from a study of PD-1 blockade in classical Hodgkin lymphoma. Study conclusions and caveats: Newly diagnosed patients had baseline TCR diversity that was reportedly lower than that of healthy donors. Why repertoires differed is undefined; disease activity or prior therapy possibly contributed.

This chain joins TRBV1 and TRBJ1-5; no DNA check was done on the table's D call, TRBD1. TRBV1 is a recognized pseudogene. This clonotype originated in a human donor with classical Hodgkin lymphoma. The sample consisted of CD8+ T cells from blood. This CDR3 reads CTSSQEESGTGYNQPQHF. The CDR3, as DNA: TGCACCAGCAGCCAAGAAGAGTCCGGGACAGGTTACAATCAGCCCCAGCATTTT.